This T cell receptor beta chain was documented in a study of blood T cell repertoires in COVID-19. Study-level background: From the United States, Italy and Spain came samples of acute and convalescent COVID-19. The cDNA or gDNA used as material had been derived from T cells, B-cell-depleted T cells, or PBMCs.

CDR1 and CDR2 from the germline V gene are SGHKS and YYEKEE (reference sequence). Trimming took 0 bases from V and 5 from J; bases not matched to a gene: 13. The CDR3 length is 17 residues. This clone was detected only once. Authors' processing steps: Amplified reference gene primers provided the basis for estimating nucleated cell counts. Profiling relied on immunoSEQ multiplex PCR, and the TCRdb table lists in-frame clones only, not all of them. V and J calls plus clone size are reproduced from that table; the DNA served to infer D and trimming. Of a few hundred thousand clones listed, around 84% are singletons.

This chain links TRBV5-5 with TRBJ2-7, with 8 bases aligning to TRBD2. The sequencing input was peripheral blood. The origin of this receptor is a man between 60 and 75 years old with acute or convalescent COVID-19. Here the CDR3 DNA reads TGTGCCAGCAGCTTGGTCAGTTTACGGGGGGGCCTGAACGAGCAGTACTTC. Amino acids: CASSLVSLRGGLNEQYF.